This T cell receptor beta chain is drawn from a study of PD-1 blockade in classical Hodgkin lymphoma. The study, taken as a whole, reports: The drivers behind the repertoire differences, possibly disease activity or prior therapy, remain undefined. Unlike CD8+ TCR diversity, which did not rise significantly by C4D1, CD4+ TCR diversity did. Relative to healthy donors, newly diagnosed patients reportedly had lower baseline TCR diversity, which was reported as lower still in relapsed/refractory patients.

Brentuximab vedotin exposure varied among the patients, all of whom had relapsed after autologous stem cell transplantation. Notes on this clone: What it recognizes is unknown.

The method was immunoSEQ multiplex PCR; TCRdb's version includes in-frame clones alone and lacks a portion of them. This sample has 45,000 to 60,000 clones; over 70% occur once, and the top ten carry around 17%. Sequences were derived from peripheral blood mononuclear cells (PBMCs), sampled at baseline. This sequence was found in a human donor with classical Hodgkin lymphoma.

CDR3: CASSRQRHFTYEQYV. The CDR3 DNA follows: TGTGCCAGCAGCCGACAGCGCCACTTTACCTACGAGCAGTACGTC. J is TRBJ2-7 and V is TRBV7-9; D is possibly TRBD1 (5 bases). Germline loops: CDR1 SEHNR, CDR2 FQNEAQ (reference sequence). The CDR3 has 15 amino acids. Trimming removed 5 bases at V and 2 bases at J, with 16 bases between.